This T cell receptor beta chain was recorded in a study of OX40 agonist ivuxolimab in advanced cancers. Study-wide findings and caveats: Individuals who were partial responders at 0.1-3.0 mg/kg had clonal expansion that ranked among the lowest.

A history of autoimmune disease or systemic immunosuppression excluded patients. TCRdb keeps only in-frame clones here, not all; method: immunoSEQ multiplex PCR. The top ten clones hold roughly 0.89% of a sample with some 66,000 clones, roughly 85% of them seen once. In its sample, this clone was seen once. The antigen remains unidentified. This specimen was CD4+ or CD8+ T cells sorted from blood, taken in a trial of the OX40 agonist ivuxolimab. This clonotype was obtained from an adult with an advanced solid tumor such as melanoma, head and neck, liver or kidney cancer.

DNA of the CDR3: TGTGCCATCAGTACAGGGGGCTCGGACTATGGCTACACCTTC. Protein product: CAISTGGSDYGYTF. This chain links TRBV10-3 with TRBJ1-2; 9 bases fit TRBD1. CDR3 length equals 14 residues. Germline CDR1 is ENHRY and CDR2 is SYGVKD. V dropped 5 bases and J dropped 3; count of bases not matched to a gene: 4.